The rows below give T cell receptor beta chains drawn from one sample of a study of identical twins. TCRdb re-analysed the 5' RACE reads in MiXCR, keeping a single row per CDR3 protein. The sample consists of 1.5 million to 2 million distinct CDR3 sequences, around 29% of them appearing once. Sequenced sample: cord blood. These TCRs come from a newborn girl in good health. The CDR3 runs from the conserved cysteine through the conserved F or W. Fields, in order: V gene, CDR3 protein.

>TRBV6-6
CASSYWSASTDTQYF
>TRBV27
CASRVGAFYGYTF
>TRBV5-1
CASSSYRFRTGGASQDTQYF
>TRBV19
CASSPPLAGPYEQYF
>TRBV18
CASSPDRTHTEAFF
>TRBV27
CASSLSTVLPTYEQYF
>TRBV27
CASSLIQGGEKLFF
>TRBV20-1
CSARGDMNSPLHF
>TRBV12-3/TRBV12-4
CASSLAVETQFF
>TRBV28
CASSLPPAGVSYEQYF
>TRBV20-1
CSARDRGRFFYEQYF
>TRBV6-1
CASSARANNEQFF
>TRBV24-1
CATSDPGKEQFF
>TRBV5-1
CASSLNTNYEQYF
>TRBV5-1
CASSGPLASSSYEQYF
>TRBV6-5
CASRPSRHTEAFF
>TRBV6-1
CASREAGGADTQYF
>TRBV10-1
CASSDGTVSKDTEAFF
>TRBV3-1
CASTMGGLSTEAFF
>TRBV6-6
CASSHYTVNTEAFF
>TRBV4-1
CASSQVTGSPPHF
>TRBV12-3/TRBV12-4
CASSLDRVAEAFF
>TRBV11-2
CASSLVADGGRYEQYF
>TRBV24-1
CATSDVISGSSYNEQFF
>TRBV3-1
CASRVAGDNEQFF
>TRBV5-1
CASSLTGRNYNEQYF
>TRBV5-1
CASSLPASGSFGSYNEQFF
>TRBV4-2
CASSQDWGLENEQFF
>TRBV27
CASSIRQGRTAEAFF
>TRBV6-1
CASPGQGAQGGYGEQYF
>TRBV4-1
CASSQDKEKLFF
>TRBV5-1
CASSLGQVGETQYF
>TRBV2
CASRSYRVVNEQFF
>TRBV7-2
CASSFNQATQETQYF
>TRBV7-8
CASSLRRRPGHSNYGYTF
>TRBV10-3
CAIKRGGEKLFF
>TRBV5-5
CASSWGTSEIYEQYF
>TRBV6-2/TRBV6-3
CASSYTRPRTNEQFF
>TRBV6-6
CASSARDSYLEKLFF
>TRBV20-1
CSAAITGSSYEQYF
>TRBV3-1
CASSQDNNNYGYTF
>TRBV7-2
CASRITGGWTEAFF
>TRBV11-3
CASSLNSYTEAFF
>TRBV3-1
CASSQVRRMNTEAFF
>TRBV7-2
CASSLMSTRSYEQYF
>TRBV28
CASSLLVNEQYF
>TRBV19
CASSKRGNAVRQPQHF
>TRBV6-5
CASSYGGANVLTF
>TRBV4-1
CASSPFGGELFF
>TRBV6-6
CASSYSAGGGYGYTF
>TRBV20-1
CSARAGSVGTDTQYF
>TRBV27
CASSFATPNRGYEQFF
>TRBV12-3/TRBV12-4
CASTQDRSTDTQYF
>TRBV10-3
CAISADRNQPQHF
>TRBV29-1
CSVEIARQQETQYF
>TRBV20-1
CSASGGQTYEQYF
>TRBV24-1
CATSAAPPYEQYF